The 26 T cell receptor beta chains reported below all come from one sample, sequenced in a study of cytomegalovirus exposure and HLA in healthy donors. PCR used 60 Vbeta primers and 13 Jbeta primers. The protocol was immunoSEQ multiplex PCR, while the TCRdb copy is restricted to in-frame clones and leaves out a portion. In the table there are 150,000 to 200,000 clones, 75% to 90% of which are singletons. Source material: PBMCs. These receptors all stem from a male donor in good health and CMV-seropositive.

This chain joins TRBV15 and TRBJ2-5; weak D call: TRBD2 (6 bases). Gene TRBJ2-7 matches the end of the DNA better, so the J call may be wrong. The CDR3 consists of 15 residues. Germline V gives CDR1 LNHNV, CDR2 YYDKDF (reference sequence). CDR3 bases: TGTGCCACCAGCACAACCGGGACTGGCCTCTACGAGCAGTACTTC. Protein product: CATSTTGTGLYEQYF.

The chain has TRBV4-1 and TRBJ2-1, with D possibly being TRBD2 (5 bases). Trimming took 4 bases from V and 10 from J, leaving 8 bases between them. Per germline, CDR1 MGHRA and CDR2 YSYEKL. This CDR3 has 11 residues. The CDR3 DNA is TGCGCCAGCAGCCTCGGACTGGAGCAGTTCTTC. Translating it yields CASSLGLEQFF.

A few counts support this clone. The identical CDR3 is also encoded by other nucleotide sequences in the sample. The chain joins TRBV7-2 to TRBJ2-7, with D unresolved. Germline V gives CDR1 SGHTA, CDR2 FQGNSA. The CDR3 has 11 residues. Trimming shortened V by 5 bases and J by 3 bases, and 5 bases separated the two germline ends. CDR3: CASSLRYEQYF. In nucleotides, the CDR3 is TGTGCCAGCAGCCTGCGCTACGAGCAGTACTTC.

CDR3 nucleotide sequence: TGTGCTAGCTGTGTCGGCCCAGGCAATGAGCAGTTCTTC. Its protein product is CASCVGPGNEQFF. The V and J genes are TRBV7-7 and TRBJ2-1; D gene unclear. This CDR3 has 13 residues. Germline V gene lookup returns CDR1 SSHAT and CDR2 FNYEAQ (reference sequence).

CDR3 sequence reads: CASSYAGYGYTF. DNA for the CDR3: TGTGCCAGCAGTTACGCGGGCTATGGCTACACCTTC. The V call is TRBV6-5, the J call TRBJ1-2; no definite D call. The CDR3 is 12 residues long. Germline V gene lookup returns CDR1 MNHEY and CDR2 SVGAGI. V lost 2 bases to trimming and J lost 4 bases, with 5 bases between them.

The chain has TRBV30 and TRBJ1-3; 9 bases are a match to TRBD1. The trim removed 4 bases at V and 2 bases at J, leaving 6 bases unmatched. This CDR3 has 15 amino acids. Germline V gene sequence: CDR1 GTSNPN, CDR2 SVGIG (reference sequence). Written as DNA, the CDR3 is TGTGCCTGGAATCCAAGGGACAGGGCTGGAAACACCATATATTTT. Amino acids: CAWNPRDRAGNTIYF.

The CDR3 nucleotides read TGTGCCAGCAGCTGGGGCCCGAGCTCCTACAATGAGCAGTTCTTC. Translated: CASSWGPSSYNEQFF. The chain employs TRBV7-2 and TRBJ2-1; possible D gene TRBD1, 5 bases. The V end was cut by 4 bases, the J end by 0 bases, with 10 bases between. Germline V gene sequence: CDR1 SGHTA, CDR2 FQGNSA. CDR3 length: 15 amino acids. The full variable domain, with the rest looked up from reference TRBV7-2 and TRBJ2-1, is GAGVSQSPSNKVTEKGKDVELRCDPISGHTALYWYRQSLGQGLEFLIYFQGNSAPDKSGLPSDRFSAERTGGSVSTLTIQRTQQEDSAVYLCASSWGPSSYNEQFFGPGTRLTVL.

The V and J genes are TRBV4-1 and TRBJ2-5, with D perhaps TRBD1 (5 bases). The DNA end is a closer match to TRBJ2-7, so the J assignment may be wrong. From germline, CDR1 is MGHRA and CDR2 YSYEKL. The CDR3 has 14 residues. CDR3 sequence: CASSQGQGDYEQYF. Written as DNA, the CDR3 is TGCGCCAGCAGCCAAGGTCAAGGGGACTACGAGCAGTACTTC.

This clone turned up a few times. The J gene is TRBJ2-7, the V gene TRBV18, with 9 bases fitting TRBD2. V lost 0 bases, J lost 7 bases, and 7 bases stayed unmatched. In germline, CDR1 is KGHSH, CDR2 LQKENI. The CDR3 has 15 residues. CDR3 loop: CASSPPGLAADEQYF. The CDR3, as DNA: TGTGCCAGCTCACCACCGGGACTAGCCGCCGATGAGCAGTACTTC. The variable domain in full, with the rest retrieved from reference TRBV18 and TRBJ2-7, is NAGVMQNPRHLVRRRGQEARLRCSPMKGHSHVYWYRQLPEEGLKFMVYLQKENIIDESGMPKERFSAEFPKEGPSILRIQQVVRGDSAAYFCASSPPGLAADEQYFGPGTRLTVT.

This sequence joins TRBV25-1 and TRBJ1-2; the D gene is possibly TRBD1 (5 bases). The CDR3 covers 15 residues. Germline loops: CDR1 MGHDK, CDR2 SYGVNS. V dropped 7 bases and J dropped 3 bases, with 18 bases sitting between them. The CDR3 coding sequence is TGTGCCAGCACTGGGGCGAGTGATGGGCACTATGGCTACACCTTC. The encoded protein is CASTGASDGHYGYTF.

The chain links TRBV6-5 to TRBJ1-2; D is unresolved. The length of the CDR3 is 11 residues. V lost 6 bases, J lost 8 bases, and 10 bases lay in between. The V gene's germline CDR1 is MNHEY and CDR2 SVGAGI. CDR3 sequence reads: CASSSSGGYTF. As DNA, the CDR3 is TGTGCCAGCAGCTCTTCGGGGGGCTACACCTTC.

The chain is built from TRBV7-9 and TRBJ1-1; D is uncertain. Per germline, CDR1 SEHNR and CDR2 FQNEAQ (reference sequence). The V end lost 4 bases, the J end lost 6 bases, and 12 bases lay between the germline ends. The CDR3 totals 13 residues. The CDR3 bases are TGTGCCAGCAGCTCCCCCCCGGTCGCTGAAGCTTTCTTT. Protein sequence: CASSSPPVAEAFF.

The chain links TRBV7-6 to TRBJ2-7, with TRBD1 matching over 7 bases. CDR3 size: 14 residues. Germline V gene lookup returns CDR1 SGHVS and CDR2 FNYEAQ. V was pared by 5 bases and J by 8 bases, with 12 bases of the junction left unmatched. The CDR3 loop is CASSPGTATLKQYF. CDR3 bases: TGTGCCAGCAGCCCCGGGACAGCAACCTTAAAGCAGTACTTC.

Here the CDR3 reads CASSFQGHSSYNEQFF. As DNA, the CDR3 is TGTGCCAGCAGCTTCCAAGGACACAGCTCCTACAATGAGCAGTTCTTC. The chain uses TRBV13 and TRBJ2-1; maybe TRBD1 (5 bases). The CDR3 runs 16 residues. The germline CDR1 and CDR2 sequences are PRHDT and FYEKMQ (reference sequence). Trimming took 3 bases from V and 0 from J, leaving 12 bases between them.

This rearrangement joins TRBV19 to TRBJ1-4, with 8 nucleotides matching TRBD1. This CDR3 has 15 residues. In germline, CDR1 is LNHDA, CDR2 SQIVND (reference sequence). The trim removed 0 bases at V and 10 bases at J, leaving 7 bases unmatched. CDR3 residues: CASSIDRQGYGKLFF. The CDR3 DNA reads as TGTGCCAGTAGTATAGATCGACAGGGGTACGGAAAACTGTTTTTT.

The chain's CDR3 is CALKYGGTEAFF. Written as DNA, the CDR3 is TGTGCCTTGAAGTATGGAGGGACTGAAGCTTTCTTT. This chain uses TRBV30 with TRBJ1-1; D uncertain. Germline V lookup: CDR1 GTSNPN, CDR2 SVGIG (reference sequence). The CDR3 runs 12 residues. V shed 7 bases and J shed 5 bases, with 14 bases lying between them.

The rearrangement joins TRBV7-9 to TRBJ2-7; TRBD1 agrees at 11 bases. Germline-derived CDR1 and CDR2 are SEHNR and FQNEAQ (reference sequence). This CDR3 has 15 residues. V was clipped by 5 bases and J by 3 bases; unmatched bases: 6. The DNA for the CDR3 is TGTGCCAGCAGCCTCGGACAGGGGGCAGACTACGAGCAGTACTTC. Amino acids: CASSLGQGADYEQYF.

J is TRBJ1-5 and V is TRBV6-5; D is unclear. There are 16 residues in the CDR3. CDR1 and CDR2 from the germline V gene are MNHEY and SVGAGI. V was trimmed by 8 bases and J by 6 bases, leaving 23 bases between them. The CDR3 loop reads CASCLREPRWGQPQHF. DNA of the CDR3: TGTGCCAGCTGTTTACGGGAGCCTCGGTGGGGTCAGCCCCAGCATTTT.

This rearrangement joins TRBV12-5 to TRBJ1-6, with D possibly being TRBD1 (6 bases). This CDR3 comprises 17 residues. Germline V gene lookup returns CDR1 LGHNT and CDR2 FRNRAP. V dropped 3 bases and J dropped 0 bases, with 12 bases sitting between them. This chain's CDR3 is CASGLKTGSSYNSPLHF. CDR3 in DNA: TGTGCTAGTGGTTTAAAAACAGGGAGCTCCTATAATTCACCCCTCCACTTT.

This clone was counted once. This chain joins TRBV11-2 and TRBJ1-2, with D hard to call. Per germline, CDR1 SGHAT and CDR2 FQNNGV. The CDR3 has 13 amino acids. Trimming stripped 1 base from V and 8 bases from J, with 11 bases between. Written as DNA, the CDR3 is TGTGCCAGCAGCTTAGTGGGCCTTATGGGCTACACCTTC. Translating it yields CASSLVGLMGYTF.

The genes are TRBV27 and TRBJ2-7; possibly TRBD2 for D (6 bases). The V gene's germline CDR1 is MNHEY and CDR2 SMNVEV (reference sequence). The CDR3 is made up of 14 amino acids. Deletions cut 4 bases from V and 2 bases from J, with 12 bases between. The DNA for the CDR3 is TGTGCCAGCAGTTCCTCCGGGGGACCCTACGAGCAGTACTTC. It codes for CASSSSGGPYEQYF.

This CDR3 is CASSGERLTSVGDTQYF. The CDR3 bases are TGTGCCAGCAGCGGAGAACGATTGACTAGCGTGGGGGATACGCAGTATTTT. This chain uses TRBV11-3 with TRBJ2-3; 8 positions agree with TRBD2. This CDR3 is 17 amino acids long. CDR1 is SGHNT and CDR2 is YENEEA in the germline V gene. V lost 5 bases to trimming and J lost 6 bases; unmatched junction nucleotides: 16.

This chain uses TRBV2 with TRBJ1-5, with D perhaps matching TRBD1 (6 bases). With 6 bases removed from V and 2 bases from J, the gap between germline ends came to 17 bases. The CDR3 consists of 16 residues. CDR1 is SNHLY, CDR2 FYNNEI, per germline. CDR3 DNA: TGTGCCAGCAGGGGCGGGGGCTCGAAGGGCAATCAGCCCCAGCATTTT. It codes for CASRGGGSKGNQPQHF.

The rearrangement uses TRBV10-1 and TRBJ2-5; no firm D call. Trimming left V 0 bases short and J 1 base short, with 6 bases between. Germline CDR1 WNHNN, CDR2 SYGVQD (reference sequence). The CDR3 extends over 14 amino acids. CDR3 sequence: CASSESSSQETQYF. The CDR3 DNA sequence: TGCGCCAGCAGTGAGTCTAGCAGCCAAGAGACCCAGTACTTC.

The chain carries TRBV28 and TRBJ1-1, with 8 bases fitting TRBD1. From germline, CDR1 is MDHEN and CDR2 SYDVKM. V lost 4 bases, J lost 9 bases, and 16 bases stayed unmatched. The CDR3 is 16 residues long. The CDR3 sequence is CASSWGAGQGLRKAFF. The CDR3 coding sequence is TGTGCCAGCAGTTGGGGGGCCGGACAGGGCCTACGAAAAGCTTTCTTT. The variable domain in full, with the rest retrieved from reference TRBV28 and TRBJ1-1, is DVKVTQSSRYLVKRTGEKVFLECVQDMDHENMFWYRQDPGLGLRLIYFSYDVKMKEKGDIPEGYSVSREKKERFSLILESASTNQTSMYLCASSWGAGQGLRKAFFGQGTRLTVV.

This clone appeared a single time. The V call is TRBV28, the J call TRBJ2-7; perhaps TRBD1 as D (5 bases). The V gene's germline CDR1 is MDHEN and CDR2 SYDVKM. The CDR3 extends over 14 amino acids. Trimming removed 5 bases at V and 3 bases at J, with 14 bases between. Here the CDR3 DNA reads TGTGCCAGCAGTACCCCGACAGTAATCTACGAGCAGTACTTC. The encoded protein is CASSTPTVIYEQYF.